This T cell receptor (beta chain) was identified during a study of blood T cell repertoires in COVID-19. Clones were sequenced by immunoSEQ multiplex PCR, and TCRdb holds only the in-frame ones, with some missing. The sample has roughly 24,000 clones; roughly 85% are singletons. The CDR3 covers 14 residues. CDR1 and CDR2 (germline): SGHNT, YYREEE (reference sequence). Deletions cut 1 base from V and 4 bases from J, with 12 bases between. Sequencing used peripheral blood. The origin of this receptor is a man between 65 and 79 years old in a cohort sampled during active COVID-19. The chain carries TRBV5-4 and TRBJ2-7; TRBD2 might be the D (6 bases). The CDR3 sequence: CASSLPGEIYEQYF. The CDR3 region has the DNA TGTGCCAGCAGCTTGCCGGGGGAGATTTACGAGCAGTACTTC. Filled out from reference TRBV5-4 and TRBJ2-7, the complete variable domain reads ETGVTQSPTHLIKTRGQQVTLRCSSQSGHNTVSWYQQALGQGPQFIFQYYREEENGRGNFPPRFSGLQFPNYSSELNVNALELDDSALYLCASSLPGEIYEQYFGPGTRLTVT.